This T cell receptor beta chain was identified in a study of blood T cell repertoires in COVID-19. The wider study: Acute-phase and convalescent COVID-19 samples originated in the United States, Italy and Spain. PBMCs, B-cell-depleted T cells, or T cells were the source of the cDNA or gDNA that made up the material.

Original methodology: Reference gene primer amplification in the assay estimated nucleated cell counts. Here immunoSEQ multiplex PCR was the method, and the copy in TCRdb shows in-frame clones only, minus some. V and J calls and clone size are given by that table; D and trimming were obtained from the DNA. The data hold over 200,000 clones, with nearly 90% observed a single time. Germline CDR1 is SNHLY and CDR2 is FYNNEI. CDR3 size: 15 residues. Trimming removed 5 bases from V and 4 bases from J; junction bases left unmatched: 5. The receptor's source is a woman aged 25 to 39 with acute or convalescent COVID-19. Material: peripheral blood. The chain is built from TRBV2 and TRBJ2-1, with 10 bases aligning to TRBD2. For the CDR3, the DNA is TGTGCCAGCAGTCAAGGACTAGCGGCGTACAATGAGCAGTTCTTC. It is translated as CASSQGLAAYNEQFF.